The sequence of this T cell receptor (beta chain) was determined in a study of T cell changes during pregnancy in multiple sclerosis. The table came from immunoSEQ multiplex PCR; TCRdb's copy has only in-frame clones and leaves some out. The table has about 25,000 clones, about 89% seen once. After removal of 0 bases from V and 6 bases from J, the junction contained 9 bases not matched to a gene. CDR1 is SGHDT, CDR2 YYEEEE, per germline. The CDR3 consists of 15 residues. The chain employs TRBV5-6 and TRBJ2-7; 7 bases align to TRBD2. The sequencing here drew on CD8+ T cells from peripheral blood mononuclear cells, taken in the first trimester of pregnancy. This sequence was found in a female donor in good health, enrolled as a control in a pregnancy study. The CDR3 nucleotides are TGTGCCAGCAGCTTGGTGCCTCGGGGGGAGGGCGAGCAGTACTTC. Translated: CASSLVPRGEGEQYF.